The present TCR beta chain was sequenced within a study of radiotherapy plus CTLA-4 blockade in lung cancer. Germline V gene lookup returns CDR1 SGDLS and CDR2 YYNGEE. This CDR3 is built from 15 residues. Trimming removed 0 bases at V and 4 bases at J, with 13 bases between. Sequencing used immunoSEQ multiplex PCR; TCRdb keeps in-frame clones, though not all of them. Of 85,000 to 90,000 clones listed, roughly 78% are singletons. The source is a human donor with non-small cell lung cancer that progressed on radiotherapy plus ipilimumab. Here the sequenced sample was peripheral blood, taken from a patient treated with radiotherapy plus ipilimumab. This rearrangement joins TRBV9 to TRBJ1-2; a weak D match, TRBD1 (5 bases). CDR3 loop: CASSVGGGLGYGYTF. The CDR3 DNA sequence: TGTGCCAGCAGCGTAGGGGGCGGTTTGGGCTATGGCTACACCTTC.